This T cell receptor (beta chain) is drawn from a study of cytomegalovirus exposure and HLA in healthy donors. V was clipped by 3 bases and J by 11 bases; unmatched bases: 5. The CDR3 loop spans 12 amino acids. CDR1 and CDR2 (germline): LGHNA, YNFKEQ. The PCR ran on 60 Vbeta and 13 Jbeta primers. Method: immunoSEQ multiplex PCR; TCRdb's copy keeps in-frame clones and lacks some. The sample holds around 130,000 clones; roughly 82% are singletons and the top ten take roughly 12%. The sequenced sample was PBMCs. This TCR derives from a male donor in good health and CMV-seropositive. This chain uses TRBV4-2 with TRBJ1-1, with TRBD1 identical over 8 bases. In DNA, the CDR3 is TGTGCCAGCAGCCAGCAGGGGGCGGAGGCTTTCTTT. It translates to CASSQQGAEAFF.